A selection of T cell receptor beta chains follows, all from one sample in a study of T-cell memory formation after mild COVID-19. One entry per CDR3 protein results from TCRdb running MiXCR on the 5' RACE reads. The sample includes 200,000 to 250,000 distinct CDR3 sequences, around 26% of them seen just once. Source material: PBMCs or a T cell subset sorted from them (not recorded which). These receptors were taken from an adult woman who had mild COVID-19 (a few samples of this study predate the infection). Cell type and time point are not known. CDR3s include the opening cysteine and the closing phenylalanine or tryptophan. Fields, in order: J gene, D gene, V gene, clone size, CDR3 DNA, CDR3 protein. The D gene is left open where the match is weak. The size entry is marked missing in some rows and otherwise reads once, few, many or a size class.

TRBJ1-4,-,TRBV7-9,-,TGTGCCAGCAGCTTTGGGGGTGCAACTAATGAAAAACTGTTTTTT,CASSFGGATNEKLFF
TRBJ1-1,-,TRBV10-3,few,TGTGCCATCAGTGTTTCGGAGAACACTGAAGCTTTCTTT,CAISVSENTEAFF
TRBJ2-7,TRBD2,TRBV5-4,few,TGTGCCAGCAGTCCAGGCGGGGGGCCCTACGAGCAGTACTTC,CASSPGGGPYEQYF
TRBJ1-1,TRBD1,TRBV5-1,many,TGCGCCAGCAGCCCAGAGGGACAGGAAGCTTTCTTT,CASSPEGQEAFF
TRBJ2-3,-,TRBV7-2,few,TGTGCCAGCAGCTCGGTTCTTACAGATACGCAGTATTTT,CASSSVLTDTQYF
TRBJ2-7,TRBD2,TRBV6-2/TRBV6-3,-,TGTGCCAGCAGTGCTATACCGGGACTAGCGGGAGGGTCCTACGAGCAGTACTTC,CASSAIPGLAGGSYEQYF
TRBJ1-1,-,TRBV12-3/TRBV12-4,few,TGTGCCAGCACCACTCAAGGGGACACTGAAGCTTTCTTT,CASTTQGDTEAFF
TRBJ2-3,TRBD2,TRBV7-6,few,TGTGCCAGCAGCGTGAGCGGGGGTAGCACAGATACGCAGTATTTT,CASSVSGGSTDTQYF
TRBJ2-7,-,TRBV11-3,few,TGTGCCAGCAGCTTGATAGGGGGCGGGAGGTTGGGGAACGAGCAGTACTTC,CASSLIGGGRLGNEQYF
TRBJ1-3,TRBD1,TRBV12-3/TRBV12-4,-,TGTGCCAGCAGTGCCACAGGGGCCCATTCAACCTCTGGAAACACCATATATTTT,CASSATGAHSTSGNTIYF
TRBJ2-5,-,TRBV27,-,TGTGCCAGCAGTCCTACGGAGAAGTACCAAGAGACCCAGTACTTC,CASSPTEKYQETQYF
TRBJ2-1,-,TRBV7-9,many,TGTGCCAGCAGCTTCATCCGGGACGCGCACAATGAGCAGTTCTTC,CASSFIRDAHNEQFF
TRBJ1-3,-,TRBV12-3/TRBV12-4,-,TGTGCCAGCAGAACAGACTCTGGAAACACCATATATTTT,CASRTDSGNTIYF
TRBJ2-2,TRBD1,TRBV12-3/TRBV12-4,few,TGTGCCAGCAGTCTACAGGGGGCACACACCGGGGAGCTGTTTTTT,CASSLQGAHTGELFF
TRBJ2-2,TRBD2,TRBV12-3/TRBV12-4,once,TGTGCCAGCAGTTTCGGCGGGAGTGTAACCGGGGAGCTGTTTTTT,CASSFGGSVTGELFF
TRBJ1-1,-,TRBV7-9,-,TGTGCCAGCAGCTCGACAGGAGAAATTGAAGCTTTCTTT,CASSSTGEIEAFF
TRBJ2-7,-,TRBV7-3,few,TGTGCCAGCAGCCCCAAGCTGGGAATTAACTACGAGCAGTACTTC,CASSPKLGINYEQYF
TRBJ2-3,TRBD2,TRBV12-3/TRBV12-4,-,TGTGCCAGCAGCAAGCGGGACCCCACAGATACGCAGTATTTT,CASSKRDPTDTQYF
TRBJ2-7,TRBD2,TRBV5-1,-,TGCGCCAGCAGCTTGGCGCCCGGGGGGGCGTCCTACGAGCAGTACTTC,CASSLAPGGASYEQYF
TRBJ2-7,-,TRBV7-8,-,TGTGCCAGCAGCTCCCCAAAGACAGGAGCGTCCTACGAGCAGTACTTC,CASSSPKTGASYEQYF
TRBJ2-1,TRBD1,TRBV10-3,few,TGTGCCATCAGTGACCCCGACAGGGTGGGAGATGAGCAGTTCTTC,CAISDPDRVGDEQFF
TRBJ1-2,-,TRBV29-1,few,TGCAGCGCCCAGGGCGGGGACACCTATGGCTACACCTTC,CSAQGGDTYGYTF
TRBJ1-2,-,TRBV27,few,TGTGCCAGCAGTTTCGCCAGGGATCGTGGCTACACCTTC,CASSFARDRGYTF
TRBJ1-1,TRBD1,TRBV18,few,TGTGCCAGCTCACCCCGGCTACAGGGGAAAGGGGTCACTGAAGCTTTCTTT,CASSPRLQGKGVTEAFF
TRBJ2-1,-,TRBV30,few,TGTGCCTGGAGTGTGGAGGACTACAATGAGCAGTTCTTC,CAWSVEDYNEQFF
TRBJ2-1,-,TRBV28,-,TGTGCCAGCAGTTCCGCGGATGTAGCCGGGTCGTTCTTC,CASSSADVAGSFF
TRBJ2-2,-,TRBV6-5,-,TGTGCCAGCAGACGGACGGCCGGGGAGCTGTTTTTT,CASRRTAGELFF
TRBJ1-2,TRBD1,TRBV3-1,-,TGTGCCAGCAGCCCCAGTCCAGGGGGCTATGGCTACACCTTC,CASSPSPGGYGYTF
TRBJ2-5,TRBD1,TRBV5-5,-,TGTGCCAGCAGCTTGGGGACAGGGGGCGGAGAGACCCAGTACTTC,CASSLGTGGGETQYF
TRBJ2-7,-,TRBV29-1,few,TGCAGCGTTGTGGGGGCCACCTACGAGCAGTACTTC,CSVVGATYEQYF
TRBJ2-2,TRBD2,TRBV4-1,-,TGCGCCAGCAGCCAATCTGGACTAGCGGGTATCAACACCGGGGAGCTGTTTTTT,CASSQSGLAGINTGELFF
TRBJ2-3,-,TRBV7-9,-,TGTGCCAGCAGCTTAGGCTTCGGGGAAAGCACAGATACGCAGTATTTT,CASSLGFGESTDTQYF
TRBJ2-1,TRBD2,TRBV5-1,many,TGCGCCAGCAGTCAACCGGGAGGGAGCAATGAGCAGTTCTTC,CASSQPGGSNEQFF
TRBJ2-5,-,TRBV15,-,TGTGCCACCAGCAGACCGGGGGAGACCCAGTACTTC,CATSRPGETQYF
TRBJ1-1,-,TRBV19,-,TGTGCCAGTAGTACTATCAGACGGCTTGAAGCTTTCTTT,CASSTIRRLEAFF
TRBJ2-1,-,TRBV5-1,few,TGCGCCAGCAGCCCGGACTACGGAGAGCAGTTCTTC,CASSPDYGEQFF
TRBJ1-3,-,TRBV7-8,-,TGTGCCAGCAGCGCTTTTCGACAGGCCTCCTCTGGAAACACCATATATTTT,CASSAFRQASSGNTIYF
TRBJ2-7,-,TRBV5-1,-,TGCGCCAGCAGCTTGGATCCGGGGGCAGCATTGGAGCAGTACTTC,CASSLDPGAALEQYF
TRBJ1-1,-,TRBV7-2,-,TGTGCCAGCAGCTGGGGGGCGACTGAAGCTTTCTTT,CASSWGATEAFF
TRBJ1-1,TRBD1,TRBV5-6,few,TGTGCCAGCAGCTTGTTGACAGGGCAGACTGAAGCTTTCTTT,CASSLLTGQTEAFF
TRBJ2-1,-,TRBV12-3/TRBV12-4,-,TGTGCCAGCAGGAAGCTCACGAGAGACAATGAGCAGTTCTTC,CASRKLTRDNEQFF
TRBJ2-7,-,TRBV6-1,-,TGTGCCAGCAGTGAAGCGCCAGCAGTCCGCTACGAGCAGTACTTC,CASSEAPAVRYEQYF
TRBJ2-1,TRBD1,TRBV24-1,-,TGTGCCACCAGTGACGACAGGGGGCGTAAAAATGAGCAGTTCTTC,CATSDDRGRKNEQFF
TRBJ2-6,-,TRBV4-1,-,TGCGCCAGCAGCCAAGATACATGGGGCTCTGGGTCCAACGTCCTGACTTTC,CASSQDTWGSGSNVLTF
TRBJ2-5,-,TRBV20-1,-,TGCAGTGCTAGAGATATATTAATTAGGTACCAAGAGACCCAGTACTTC,CSARDILIRYQETQYF
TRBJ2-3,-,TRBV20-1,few,TGCAGTGCTGGGGCGAGGCCCACAGATACGCAGTATTTT,CSAGARPTDTQYF
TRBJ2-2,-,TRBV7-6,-,TGTGCCAGCAGCCTCACCCCCCTGGATCGATACACCGGGGAGCTGTTTTTT,CASSLTPLDRYTGELFF
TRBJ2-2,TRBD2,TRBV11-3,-,TGTGCCAGCAGCCCAAAACTAGCGGGAGGACCCGGGGAGCTGTTTTTT,CASSPKLAGGPGELFF
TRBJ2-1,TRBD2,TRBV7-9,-,TGTGCCAGCAGCTTAGTGGGTAGCGGGAGGGCCATGGGGAGTGAGCAGTTCTTC,CASSLVGSGRAMGSEQFF
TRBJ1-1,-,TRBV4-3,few,TGCGCCAGCAGCCAAGATGTGGTGAGGGCCACTGAAGCTTTCTTT,CASSQDVVRATEAFF
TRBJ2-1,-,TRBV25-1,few,TGTGCCAGCAGTGAATATGCCGGCCCAGACAATGAGCAGTTCTTC,CASSEYAGPDNEQFF
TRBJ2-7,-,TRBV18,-,TGTGCCAGCTCACCACTCCGGGACAACTGGGGGCAGTACTTC,CASSPLRDNWGQYF
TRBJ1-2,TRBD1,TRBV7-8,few,TGTGCCAGCAGCTTAGCCCGGACAGGGTATGGCTACACCTTC,CASSLARTGYGYTF
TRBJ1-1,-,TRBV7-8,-,TGTGCCAGCAGCTTAGGTTTTATTTCGAGCGTCACTGAAGCTTTCTTT,CASSLGFISSVTEAFF
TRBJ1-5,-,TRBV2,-,TGTGCCAGCAGGGCGACAGTTACCGATCAGCCCCAGCATTTT,CASRATVTDQPQHF
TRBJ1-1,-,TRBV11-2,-,TGTGCCAGCAGGACTAAACCAGCCTTACAGGGTGAAGCTTTCTTT,CASRTKPALQGEAFF
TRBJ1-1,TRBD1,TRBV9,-,TGTGCCAGCAGCAAGGGACAGGTGCGGAACACTGAAGCTTTCTTT,CASSKGQVRNTEAFF
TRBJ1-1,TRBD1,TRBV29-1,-,TGCAGCGTGACCGACAGGGGAACTGAAGCTTTCTTT,CSVTDRGTEAFF
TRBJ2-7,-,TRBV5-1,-,TGCGCCAGCAGCTCGCAGGACTACGAGCAGTACTTC,CASSSQDYEQYF